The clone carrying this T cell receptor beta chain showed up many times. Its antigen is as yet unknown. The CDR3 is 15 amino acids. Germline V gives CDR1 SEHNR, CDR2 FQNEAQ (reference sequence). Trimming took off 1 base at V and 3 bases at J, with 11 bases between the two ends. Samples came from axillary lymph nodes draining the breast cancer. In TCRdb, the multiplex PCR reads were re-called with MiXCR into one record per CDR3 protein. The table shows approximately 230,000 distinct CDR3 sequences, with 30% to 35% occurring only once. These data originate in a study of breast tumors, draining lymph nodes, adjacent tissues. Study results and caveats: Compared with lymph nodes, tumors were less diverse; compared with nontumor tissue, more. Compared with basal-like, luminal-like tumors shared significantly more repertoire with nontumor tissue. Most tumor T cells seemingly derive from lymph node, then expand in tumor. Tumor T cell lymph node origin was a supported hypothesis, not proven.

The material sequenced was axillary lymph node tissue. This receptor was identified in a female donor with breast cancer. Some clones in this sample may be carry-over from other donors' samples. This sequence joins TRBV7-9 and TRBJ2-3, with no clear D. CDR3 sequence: CASSLDVRSTDTQYF. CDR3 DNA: TGTGCCAGCAGCTTAGATGTACGGAGTACAGATACGCAGTATTTT.